This TCR beta chain was profiled in a study of T cell repertoires in cytomegalovirus infection. The study, taken as a whole, reports: Individuals carrying CMV plus the relevant HLA were identified by cumulative frequency of public TCR beta families. Within the response measured ex vivo, HLA-C-restricted CMV-specific TCR beta clonotypes were dominant.

Regarding this clonotype: No antigen is known for it.

TCRdb re-called the reads with MiXCR, one entry per CDR3 protein. The table has about 530,000 distinct CDR3 sequences, roughly 29% seen once. The V gene lost 6 bases and the J gene lost 4 bases, with 12 bases spanning the gap. The germline CDR1 and CDR2 sequences are MDHEN and SYDVKM. This CDR3 is built from 13 residues. This TCR derives from a human donor in good health (CMV status not recorded). Some clones in this sample may be carry-over from other donors' samples. The chain uses TRBV28 and TRBJ1-2; D gene unclear. The sequenced material came from PBMCs. The CDR3 protein is CASSTRDPYGYTF. In DNA form, the CDR3 reads TGTGCCAGCAGCACGCGAGACCCCTATGGCTACACCTTC.